This passage covers 15 T cell receptor beta chains from one sample sequenced in a study of beta chain features in type 1 diabetes. These TCRs are of unknown antigen specificity. Study results and limitations: Type 1 diabetes patients showed a moderate but significant shortening of TCRB CDR3s in all four CD4+ subsets.

Expressed TCRB transcripts were sequenced after all isolated RNA was converted to cDNA. Using immunoSEQ multiplex PCR, the repertoire was profiled, and TCRdb retains in-frame clones only, with some absent. The table has a few hundred thousand clones, approximately 24% seen once; the top ten hold about 0.012%. Sequenced: naive CD4+ T cells from blood. These receptors all come from a woman aged 30 to 39 with type 1 diabetes.

The table lists this clone with a few counts. The chain employs TRBV4-1 and TRBJ1-2, with TRBD1 matching over 10 bases. Trimming took 2 bases from V and 3 from J; bases not matched to a gene: 9. This CDR3 is 17 amino acids long. Germline V gene data show CDR1 as MGHRA and CDR2 as YSYEKL. CDR3 residues: CASSQPLRDRGYYGYTF. The CDR3 DNA reads TGCGCCAGCAGCCAACCTCTCCGGGACAGGGGATACTATGGCTACACCTTC.

The chain is built from TRBV2 and TRBJ2-7; no firm D call. Germline V gene data show CDR1 as SNHLY and CDR2 as FYNNEI. Trimming took 6 bases from V and 4 from J, leaving 4 bases between them. The CDR3 extends over 10 amino acids. The CDR3 loop reads CASSRYEQYF. The CDR3 DNA sequence: TGTGCCAGCAGCCGGTACGAGCAGTACTTC.

This clone was picked up a small number of times. V is TRBV15 and J is TRBJ2-1; 10 nucleotides agree with TRBD1. CDR1 LNHNV and CDR2 YYDKDF come from the germline V gene (reference sequence). The V gene end was trimmed by 1 base and the J gene end by 9 bases; junction bases not matched to a gene: 6. The CDR3 runs 15 residues. CDR3 sequence reads: CATSRVDRGRGEQFF. The CDR3 DNA sequence: TGTGCCACCAGCAGAGTGGACAGGGGGAGAGGTGAGCAGTTCTTC. The entire variable domain, with the rest obtained from reference TRBV15 and TRBJ2-1, is as follows: DAMVIQNPRYQVTQFGKPVTLSCSQTLNHNVMYWYQQKSSQAPKLLFHYYDKDFNNEADTPDNFQSRRPNTSFCFLDIRSPGLGDTAMYLCATSRVDRGRGEQFFGPGTRLTVL.

The chain is built from TRBV5-1 and TRBJ1-1; maybe TRBD1 (5 bases). CDR3 length: 14 residues. In germline, CDR1 is SGHRS, CDR2 YFSETQ. Trimming stripped 0 bases from V and 3 bases from J, with 9 bases between. The CDR3 DNA follows: TGCGCCAGCAGCTTGGAGGGGCTTTACACTGAAGCTTTCTTT. As protein: CASSLEGLYTEAFF.

The V and J genes are TRBV2 and TRBJ2-1; 10 bases line up with TRBD2. J was trimmed by 1 base and V by 6 bases; bases with no gene match: 6. The CDR3 runs to 16 residues. Germline CDR1 SNHLY, CDR2 FYNNEI. CDR3 sequence: CASRDRLAGSYNEQFF. Written as DNA, the CDR3 is TGTGCCAGCAGGGATCGACTAGCGGGTTCCTACAATGAGCAGTTCTTC.

This clone came up a few times. The chain joins TRBV5-4 to TRBJ2-1; 13 bases align to TRBD2. Germline V gene sequence: CDR1 SGHNT, CDR2 YYREEE (reference sequence). This CDR3 region has 15 residues. Trimming took 5 bases from V and 6 from J; bases not matched to a gene: 5. CDR3 region: CASRTLAGGINEQFF. DNA for the CDR3: TGTGCCAGCAGAACACTAGCGGGAGGGATCAATGAGCAGTTCTTC.

This clone was seen only a few times. In nucleotides, the CDR3 is TGCAGCGTTACATCCGGACTTGGCTACACCTTC. Amino acid sequence: CSVTSGLGYTF. The chain combines TRBV29-1 with TRBJ1-2; D is uncertain. Looked up from germline, CDR1 is SQVTM and CDR2 is ANQGSEA. V shed 5 bases and J shed 7 bases, with 11 bases lying between them. This CDR3 is 11 amino acids long. Using reference TRBV29-1 and TRBJ1-2 for the parts outside the CDR3, the full variable domain is SAVISQKPSRDICQRGTSLTIQCQVDSQVTMMFWYRQQPGQSLTLIATANQGSEATYESGFVIDKFPISRPNLTFSTLTVSNMSPEDSSIYLCSVTSGLGYTFGSGTRLTVV.

The genes are TRBV9 and TRBJ1-2; a weak D match, TRBD1 (6 bases). The CDR3 has 13 residues. Germline assignment: CDR1 SGDLS and CDR2 YYNGEE. Trimming removed 3 bases from V and 8 bases from J, with 14 bases in between. The CDR3 bases are TGTGCCAGCAGCGGTTCCCTGACAGGAGGCTACACCTTC. Translating it yields CASSGSLTGGYTF.

This clone was detected only a few times. The CDR3 DNA reads as TGTGCCAGTAGTGGGGTGGGGGCTGATCAAGAGACCCAGTACTTC. It specifies CASSGVGADQETQYF. The chain links TRBV19 to TRBJ2-5; D possibly corresponds to TRBD1 (6 bases). Trimming stripped 5 bases from V and 2 bases from J, with 15 bases between. This CDR3 has 15 residues. The germline V gene encodes CDR1 LNHDA and CDR2 SQIVND (reference sequence).

V gene TRBV7-2 combines with J gene TRBJ2-1, with TRBD2 identical over 10 bases. Germline trimming cut 0 bases from V and 10 bases from J; bases unmatched to any gene: 9. The CDR3 contains 16 residues. The germline V gene encodes CDR1 SGHTA and CDR2 FQGNSA. The CDR3 loop is CASSLAASGGIGEQFF. The CDR3 DNA sequence: TGTGCCAGCAGCTTAGCCGCTAGCGGGGGCATCGGGGAGCAGTTCTTC.

This clone has only one observation. This chain joins TRBV30 and TRBJ2-7, with D possibly matching TRBD2 (6 bases). The CDR3 spans 14 residues. Germline V gene data show CDR1 as GTSNPN and CDR2 as SVGIG (reference sequence). Trimming cost V 1 base and J 2 bases, with 12 bases left between them. The CDR3 nucleotides read TGTGCCTGGAGTGAGGCGGGACCCGCCTACGAGCAGTACTTC. This sequence encodes CAWSEAGPAYEQYF. The variable domain in full, with the rest retrieved from reference TRBV30 and TRBJ2-7, is SQTIHQWPATLVQPVGSPLSLECTVEGTSNPNLYWYRQAAGRGLQLLFYSVGIGQISSEVPQNLSASRPQDRQFILSSKKLLLSDSGFYLCAWSEAGPAYEQYFGPGTRLTVT.

The rearrangement links TRBV18 to TRBJ2-3, with 8 bases aligning to TRBD1. Germline V lookup: CDR1 KGHSH, CDR2 LQKENI. The CDR3 sequence is 15 residues long. V lost 5 bases to trimming and J lost 5 bases; unmatched junction nucleotides: 9. CDR3 DNA sequence: TGTGCCAGCTCAACAACAGGGGGAGAGATAGATACGCAGTATTTT. Amino acid sequence: CASSTTGGEIDTQYF.

The chain combines TRBV15 with TRBJ1-3, with D maybe TRBD1 (5 bases). The germline V gene encodes CDR1 LNHNV and CDR2 YYDKDF (reference sequence). The CDR3 length is 13 residues. Trimming cost V 6 bases and J 2 bases, with 8 bases left between them. CDR3 sequence reads: CATSQGPGNTIYF. The CDR3 bases are TGTGCCACCAGTCAGGGCCCTGGAAACACCATATATTTT.

This clone showed up just a few times. V is TRBV6-6 and J is TRBJ2-3; the match to TRBD1 covers 10 bases. The CDR3 sequence is 14 residues long. V lost 6 bases and J lost 4; bases outside the gene matches: 4. The germline V gene has CDR1 MNHNY and CDR2 SVGAGI (reference sequence). The CDR3 reads CASSLGQGADTQYF. CDR3 sequence (DNA): TGTGCCAGCAGCCTAGGACAGGGGGCAGATACGCAGTATTTT.

This clone was counted only a few times. This chain uses TRBV7-3 with TRBJ2-4; 8 bases align to TRBD1. The V gene end was trimmed by 5 bases and the J gene end by 9 bases; junction bases not matched to a gene: 9. The CDR3 spans 14 residues. The germline gives CDR1 SGHTA, CDR2 FQGTGA. The CDR3 region is CASSPRGQGGIQYF. The CDR3 bases are TGTGCCAGCAGCCCTCGAGGACAGGGCGGCATTCAGTACTTC.